This TCR beta chain was sequenced for a study of T cells in Graves' hyperthyroidism and ophthalmopathy. The study, taken as a whole, reports: Ophthalmopathy stood apart from stable hyperthyroidism in a 13 V-J model. Onset of ophthalmopathy came a median around 7.1 months after the model predicted it. The blood repertoire included most of the expanded thyroid clonotypes above 0.001.

From more than 9.5 ml of fresh peripheral blood, PBMCs were isolated. Comment on this clonotype: The antigen is unknown.

Using RNA transcripts as the source, TCR beta CDR3 regions were amplified. HTBI primers drove first-round RT-PCR of the TCR CDR3. In TCRdb, the multiplex PCR reads were re-called with MiXCR into one record per CDR3 protein. The table lists under 350,000 distinct CDR3 sequences, about 14% of them singletons, with approximately 8.6% in the top ten. Trimming removed 9 bases from V and 8 bases from J; junction bases left unmatched: 9. The CDR3 sequence is 15 residues long. Germline lookup yields CDR1 MDHEN and CDR2 SYDVKM. This receptor was obtained from a woman aged 25 to 39 with Graves' hyperthyroidism that later progressed to Graves' ophthalmopathy. The chain joins TRBV28 to TRBJ2-1, with TRBD2 identical over 14 bases. The material sequenced was blood. CDR3 sequence reads: CASTGTSGSNDEQFF. CDR3 in DNA: TGTGCCAGTACCGGGACTAGCGGGAGTAACGATGAGCAGTTCTTC.